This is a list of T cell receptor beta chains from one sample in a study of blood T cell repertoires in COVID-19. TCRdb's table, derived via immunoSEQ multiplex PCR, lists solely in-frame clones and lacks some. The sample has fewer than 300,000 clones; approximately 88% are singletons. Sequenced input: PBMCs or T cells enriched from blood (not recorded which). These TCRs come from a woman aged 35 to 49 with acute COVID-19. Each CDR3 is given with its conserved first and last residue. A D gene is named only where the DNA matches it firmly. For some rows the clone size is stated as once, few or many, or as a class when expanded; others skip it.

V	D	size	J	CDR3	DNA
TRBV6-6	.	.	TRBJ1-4	CASSYSTTGELFF	TGTGCCAGCAGTTACTCAACAACAGGAGAACTGTTTTTT
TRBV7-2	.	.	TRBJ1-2	CASSRERGLNYGYTF	TGTGCCAGCAGCCGTGAGCGGGGGCTAAACTATGGCTACACCTTC
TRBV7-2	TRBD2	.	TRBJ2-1	CASSLGLAGGLEQFF	TGTGCCAGCAGCTTGGGACTAGCGGGAGGTCTTGAGCAGTTCTTC
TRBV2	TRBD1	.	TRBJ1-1	CASRILGTETEAFF	TGTGCCAGCAGAATACTCGGGACAGAGACTGAAGCTTTCTTT
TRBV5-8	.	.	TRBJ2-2	CASRSRGFGNTGELFF	TGTGCCAGCAGAAGCCGCGGGTTTGGGAACACCGGGGAGCTGTTTTTT
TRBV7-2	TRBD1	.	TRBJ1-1	CASSLRPGQGITNTEAFF	TGTGCCAGCAGCTTAAGACCGGGACAGGGGATTACGAACACTGAAGCTTTCTTT
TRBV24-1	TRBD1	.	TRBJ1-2	CATSSDRGYEGYTF	TGTGCCACCAGTTCAGACAGGGGTTACGAGGGCTACACCTTC
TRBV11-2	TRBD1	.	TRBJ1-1	CASSLDGTGSAEAFF	TGTGCCAGCAGCTTAGACGGGACAGGGTCTGCTGAAGCTTTCTTT
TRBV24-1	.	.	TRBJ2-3	CATSDGSADTQYF	TGTGCCACCTCTGACGGGAGTGCAGATACGCAGTATTTT
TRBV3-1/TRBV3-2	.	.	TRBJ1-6	CASSQDRFSSPLHF	TGTGCCAGCAGCCAAGACAGGTTCTCATCACCCCTCCACTTT
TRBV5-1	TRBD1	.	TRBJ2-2	CASSPGQGGNTGELFF	TGCGCCAGCAGCCCTGGACAGGGGGGGAACACCGGGGAGCTGTTTTTT
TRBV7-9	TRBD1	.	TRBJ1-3	CASSLGGQGSGNTIYF	TGTGCCAGCAGCTTAGGTGGACAGGGGTCCGGAAACACCATATATTTT
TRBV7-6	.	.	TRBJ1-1	CASSLQGRDTEAFF	TGTGCCAGCAGCTTACAAGGCAGGGACACTGAAGCTTTCTTT
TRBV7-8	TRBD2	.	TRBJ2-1	CASSSPSAGGNEQFF	TGTGCCAGCAGCTCCCCTAGCGCGGGGGGTAATGAGCAGTTCTTC
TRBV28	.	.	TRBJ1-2	CASSFPGLANYGYTF	TGTGCCAGCAGTTTCCCCGGACTTGCTAACTATGGCTACACCTTC
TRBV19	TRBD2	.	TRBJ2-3	CASSPLAGGHTDTQYF	TGTGCCAGTAGTCCACTAGCGGGAGGCCACACAGATACGCAGTATTTT
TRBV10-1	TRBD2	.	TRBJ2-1	CASTIRREASYNEQFF	TGCGCCAGCACGATTCGGCGGGAGGCATCCTACAATGAGCAGTTCTTC
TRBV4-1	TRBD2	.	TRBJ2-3	CASRPGAGEMGQYF	TGCGCCAGCAGACCCGGGGCGGGAGAGATGGGGCAGTATTTT
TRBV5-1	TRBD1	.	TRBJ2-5	CASRAGQGPSGETQYF	TGCGCCAGCAGGGCAGGACAGGGCCCCAGCGGAGAGACCCAGTACTTC
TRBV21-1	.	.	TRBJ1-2	CALGRDGYTF	TGTGCCCTAGGGAGGGATGGCTACACCTTC
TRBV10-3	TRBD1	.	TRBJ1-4	CATRGPTNEKLFF	TGTGCCACGAGGGGGCCAACTAATGAAAAACTGTTTTTT
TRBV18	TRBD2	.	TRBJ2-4	CASSPDIPGLAGGHKDF	TGTGCCAGCTCACCTGATATACCGGGACTAGCGGGAGGGCATAAGGACTTC
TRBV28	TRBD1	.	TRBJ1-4	CASSPYSTDRGGGEKLFF	TGTGCCAGCAGTCCCTACAGCACAGACAGGGGTGGAGGGGAAAAACTGTTTTTT
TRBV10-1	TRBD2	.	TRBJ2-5	CASAELAGGRETQYF	TGCGCCTCCGCGGAATTGGCGGGAGGGAGAGAGACCCAGTACTTC
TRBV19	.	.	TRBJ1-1	CASSNRQKTEAFF	TGTGCCAGTAGTAACAGACAGAAAACTGAAGCTTTCTTT
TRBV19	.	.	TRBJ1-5	CASSIRRDGQPQHF	TGTGCCAGTAGTATCCGACGGGATGGTCAGCCCCAGCATTTT
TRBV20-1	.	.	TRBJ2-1	CSANGVNEQFF	TGCAGTGCTAACGGGGTCAATGAGCAGTTCTTC
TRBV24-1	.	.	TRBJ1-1	CATSDQGYTEAFF	TGTGCCACCAGTGACCAGGGTTACACTGAAGCTTTCTTT
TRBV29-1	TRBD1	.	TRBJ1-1	CSVQGGNTEAFF	TGCAGCGTCCAGGGGGGAAACACTGAAGCTTTCTTT
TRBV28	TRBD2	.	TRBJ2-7	CASSLSGPYEQYF	TGTGCCAGCAGCCTTAGCGGGCCCTACGAGCAGTACTTC
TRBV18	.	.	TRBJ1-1	CASSLSDREAFF	TGTGCCAGCTCACTCTCGGACAGAGAAGCTTTCTTT
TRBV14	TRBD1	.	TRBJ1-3	CASSQTGNLAGNTIYF	TGTGCCAGCAGCCAGACAGGGAATTTGGCTGGAAACACCATATATTTT
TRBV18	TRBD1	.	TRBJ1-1	CASSRGGTGNTEAFF	TGTGCCAGCTCCCGGGGAGGGACAGGGAACACTGAAGCTTTCTTT
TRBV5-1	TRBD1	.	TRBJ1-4	CASRIGTGEKLFF	TGCGCCAGCAGGATAGGGACAGGGGAAAAACTGTTTTTT
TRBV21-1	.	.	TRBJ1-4	CASSKEKSEKLFF	TGTGCCAGCAGCAAAGAGAAGAGTGAAAAACTGTTTTTT
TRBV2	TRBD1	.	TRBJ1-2	CASGGDRTRGYTF	TGTGCCAGCGGAGGGGACAGGACTCGAGGCTACACCTTC
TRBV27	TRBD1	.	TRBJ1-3	CASSLSTGAGNTIYF	TGTGCCAGCAGTTTATCGACAGGGGCTGGAAACACCATATATTTT
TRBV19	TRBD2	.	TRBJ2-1	CASSTLLAGNNNEQFF	TGTGCCAGTAGTACCCTCCTAGCGGGAAACAACAATGAGCAGTTCTTC
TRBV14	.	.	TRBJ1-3	CASSQGRRIGNTIYF	TGTGCCAGCAGCCAAGGACGGCGGATTGGAAACACCATATATTTT
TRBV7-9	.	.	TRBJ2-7	CASSLVPNEQYF	TGTGCCAGCAGCTTAGTCCCCAACGAGCAGTACTTC
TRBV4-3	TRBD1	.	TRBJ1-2	CASSQDRQGAWGYTF	TGCGCCAGCAGCCAAGATCGCCAGGGGGCATGGGGCTACACCTTC
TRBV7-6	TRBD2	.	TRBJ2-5	CASSLQSGGEETQYF	TGTGCCAGCAGCTTACAGAGCGGGGGAGAAGAGACCCAGTACTTC
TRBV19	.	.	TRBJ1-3	CASSVDSNSGNTIYF	TGTGCCAGTAGTGTGGACAGCAACTCTGGAAACACCATATATTTT
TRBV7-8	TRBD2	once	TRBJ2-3	CASSLGLTSGSTDTQYF	TGTGCCAGCAGCTTAGGATTAACTAGCGGTAGCACAGATACGCAGTATTTT
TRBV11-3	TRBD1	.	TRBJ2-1	CASSIIGTGGYNEQFF	TGTGCCAGCAGCATTATTGGGACAGGGGGTTACAATGAGCAGTTCTTC
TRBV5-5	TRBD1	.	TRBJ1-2	CASTVTGGSSGYTF	TGTGCCAGCACTGTGACAGGGGGTTCGTCTGGCTACACCTTC
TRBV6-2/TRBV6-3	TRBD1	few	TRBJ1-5	CASSRDSSNQPQHF	TGTGCCAGCAGTCGGGACAGTTCCAATCAGCCCCAGCATTTT
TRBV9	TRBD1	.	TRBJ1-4	CASSVSGQGNEKLFF	TGTGCCAGCAGCGTATCCGGACAGGGGAATGAAAAACTGTTTTTT
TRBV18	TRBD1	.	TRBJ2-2	CASSPTGGNTGELFF	TGTGCCAGCTCACCGACAGGGGGCAACACCGGGGAGCTGTTTTTT
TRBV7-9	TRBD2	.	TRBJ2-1	CASTVGLAGVLEQFF	TGTGCCAGCACCGTGGGACTAGCGGGAGTCCTGGAGCAGTTCTTC
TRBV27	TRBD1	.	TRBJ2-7	CASSSTGVEQYF	TGTGCCAGCAGTTCGACAGGGGTCGAGCAGTACTTC
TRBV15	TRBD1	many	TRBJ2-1	CATSRSPFGDRGSSYNEQFF	TGTGCCACCAGCAGAAGCCCTTTCGGGGACAGGGGGAGCTCCTACAATGAGCAGTTCTTC
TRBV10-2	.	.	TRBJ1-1	CASSEDRNTEAFF	TGCGCCAGCAGTGAGGACAGGAACACTGAAGCTTTCTTT
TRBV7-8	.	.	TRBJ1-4	CASSSELSGGEKLFF	TGTGCCAGCAGCTCCGAGCTTTCGGGGGGTGAAAAACTGTTTTTT
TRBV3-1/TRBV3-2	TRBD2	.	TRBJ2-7	CASSPITSAVSYEQYF	TGTGCCAGCAGTCCTATAACTAGCGCCGTCTCCTACGAGCAGTACTTC
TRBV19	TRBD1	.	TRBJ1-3	CASSQGAPGNTIYF	TGTGCCAGTAGTCAGGGGGCCCCCGGAAACACCATATATTTT
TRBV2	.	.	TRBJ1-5	CASRDSNQPQHF	TGTGCCAGCAGGGACAGTAATCAGCCCCAGCATTTT